The clone carrying this T cell receptor (beta chain) has ten or more counts. Its antigen is still unknown. Time point specified: longitudinal time-point 3. As for the cDNA, it was generated by 5'RACE with 10-nucleotide random UMIs. From the 5' RACE reads, TCRdb called clonotypes with MiXCR, one entry per CDR3 protein. In the table there are some 89,000 distinct CDR3 sequences, roughly 4.3% of which are singletons. CDR3 length equals 13 residues. The ends were cut back, 5 bases at V and 5 bases at J, with 12 bases in the middle. This entry comes from a study of neurological immune-mediated disorders. Findings and caveats of the study: Phylogenetic grouping assigned the repertoires of 18 of 34 multiple sclerosis patients to a single related-CDR3 cluster, representing a possible signature.

The J gene is TRBJ1-2, the V gene TRBV12-3 or TRBV12-4; unclear D gene. Sequencing was done on a sample of PBMCs. The source is a woman between 55 and 75 years old with multiple sclerosis. The CDR3 is CASSPDLWYGYTF. In DNA form, the CDR3 reads TGTGCCAGCAGTCCCGACTTGTGGTATGGCTACACCTTC.